These 10 T cell receptor beta chains came from one sample sequenced in a study of shared clonotypes between healthy human individuals. TCRdb's copy holds only in-frame clones and misses some; the assay was immunoSEQ multiplex PCR. Altogether 2 million to 2.5 million clones are present, 90% to 95% being singletons, with the ten largest covering about 0.39%. Material: naive CD4+ T cells from PBMCs. Subset meaning: CD45RA+ positively selected. The receptors derive from a man aged 18 to 30 in good health. Some clones in this sample may be carry-over from other donors' samples.

This clone appeared a single time. This rearrangement joins TRBV9 to TRBJ2-3, with D tentatively TRBD2 (7 bases). Germline CDR1 and CDR2: SGDLS and YYNGEE. The CDR3 covers 16 residues. V lost 0 bases and J lost 1, with 12 bases in between. CDR3 nucleotides: TGTGCCAGCAGCGTAGGGGAGGGGGAAGGCACAGATACGCAGTATTTT. Its protein product is CASSVGEGEGTDTQYF.

The V and J genes are TRBV10-2 and TRBJ1-2, with D tentatively TRBD1 (6 bases). Germline CDR1 is WSHSY and CDR2 is SAAADI. CDR3 length: 16 residues. Trimming took 2 bases from V and 4 from J, leaving 17 bases between them. CDR3 coding DNA: TGCGCCAGCAGTGAGCCCCGGGGGGCGGTTTCCTATGGCTACACCTTC. Protein: CASSEPRGAVSYGYTF.

There are a few counts of this clone. Other DNA sequences within the sample encode an identical CDR3. This chain connects TRBV7-9 to TRBJ1-1; 8 bases match TRBD1. Germline trimming cut 4 bases from V and 4 bases from J; bases unmatched to any gene: 5. The CDR3 has 14 amino acids. Germline CDR1 and CDR2: SEHNR and FQNEAQ (reference sequence). As DNA, the CDR3 is TGTGCCAGCAGCTCGACAGGGGCGGGCACTGAAGCTTTCTTT. Amino acids: CASSSTGAGTEAFF.

J is TRBJ2-6 and V is TRBV6-1; D uncertain. CDR1 is MNHNS and CDR2 is SASEGT in the germline V gene. V was clipped by 10 bases and J by 1 base, with 11 bases between them. This CDR3 is built from 14 residues. The CDR3 DNA reads TGTGCCATCGCGACTTTTTCTGGGGCCAACGTCCTGACTTTC. Translating gives CAIATFSGANVLTF.

The rearrangement joins TRBV5-1 to TRBJ2-7; 7 positions agree with TRBD2. Germline lookup yields CDR1 SGHRS and CDR2 YFSETQ. With 0 bases clipped from V and 4 bases from J, the junction kept 13 bases outside the gene matches. The length of the CDR3 is 17 residues. The CDR3 protein is CASSLGPVGGGHYEQYF. CDR3 bases: TGCGCCAGCAGCTTGGGCCCTGTGGGGGGAGGGCATTACGAGCAGTACTTC.

The genes are TRBV18 and TRBJ1-4, with D hard to call. CDR3 length: 16 amino acids. Between the trimmed V and J ends, which lost 4 bases and 0 bases, there was a span of 12 bases. The V gene's germline CDR1 is KGHSH and CDR2 LQKENI. The CDR3 loop reads CASSQIASTTNEKLFF. Written as DNA, the CDR3 is TGTGCCAGCTCACAAATTGCAAGTACAACTAATGAAAAACTGTTTTTT.

The chain recombines TRBV7-9 with TRBJ2-7, with D possibly matching TRBD2 (5 bases). The CDR3 runs 13 residues. CDR1 SEHNR and CDR2 FQNEAQ come from the germline V gene (reference sequence). Trimming removed 3 bases at V and 3 bases at J, with 9 bases between. CDR3 sequence: CASSLAAGYEQYF. In DNA, the CDR3 is TGTGCCAGCAGCTTGGCGGCGGGCTACGAGCAGTACTTC.

The chain is built from TRBV19 and TRBJ2-7; no clear D gene. CDR1 is LNHDA and CDR2 is SQIVND in the germline V gene (reference sequence). The CDR3 length is 13 residues. With 10 bases removed from V and 2 bases from J, the gap between germline ends came to 15 bases. CDR3 in amino acids: CATYGPPAYEQYF. CDR3 coding DNA: TGTGCCACCTATGGACCCCCGGCCTACGAGCAGTACTTC.

This rearrangement joins TRBV9 to TRBJ2-4; D might be TRBD1 (6 bases). V was cut by 7 bases and J by 0 bases, with 11 bases left in between. CDR3 size: 14 residues. The germline gives CDR1 SGDLS, CDR2 YYNGEE. CDR3 protein: CASPSGEAKNIQYF. CDR3 DNA: TGTGCCAGCCCCTCAGGGGAAGCCAAAAACATTCAGTACTTC.

With respect to this clone: Other DNA sequences in this sample translate to the same CDR3. The CDR3 DNA reads as TGTGCCACCCACCCTTGGGGAGGGATCGACGAGCAGTACTTC. As protein: CATHPWGGIDEQYF. V and J are TRBV6-5 and TRBJ2-7, with 7 bases identical to TRBD2. Germline V lookup: CDR1 MNHEY, CDR2 SVGAGI. V shed 10 bases, J shed 5 bases, and the junction held 14 bases outside the gene matches. The CDR3 loop spans 14 amino acids.